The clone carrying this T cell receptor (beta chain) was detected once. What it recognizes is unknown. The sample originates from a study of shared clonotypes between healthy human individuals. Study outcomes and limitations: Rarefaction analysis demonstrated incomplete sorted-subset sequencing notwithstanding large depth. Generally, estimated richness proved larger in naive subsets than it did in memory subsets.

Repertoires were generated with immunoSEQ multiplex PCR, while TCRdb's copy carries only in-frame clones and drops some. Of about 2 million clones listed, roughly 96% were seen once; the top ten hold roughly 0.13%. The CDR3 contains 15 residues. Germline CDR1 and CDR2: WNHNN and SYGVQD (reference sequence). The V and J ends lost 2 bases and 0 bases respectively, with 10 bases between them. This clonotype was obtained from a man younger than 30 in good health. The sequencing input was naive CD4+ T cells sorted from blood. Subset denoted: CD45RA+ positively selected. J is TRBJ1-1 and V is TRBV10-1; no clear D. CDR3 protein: CASSETLGMNTEAFF. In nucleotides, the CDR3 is TGCGCCAGCAGTGAGACCCTAGGGATGAACACTGAAGCTTTCTTT.